One and the same sample provided the 15 T cell receptor beta chains below, sequenced in a study of T cell repertoires in cytomegalovirus infection. These receptors are not linked to any known antigen. Each CDR3 protein is one row after TCRdb ran MiXCR on the reads. The data hold around 900,000 distinct CDR3 sequences, with 25% to 40% observed a single time. The starting material was cultured CD8+ T cells from PBMCs, obtained from culture after CMV antigen stimulation. Receptors originate from a human donor in good health (CMV status not recorded). Some clones in this sample may be carry-over from other donors' samples.

This clonotype was detected a few times. The CDR3 reads CASSLGRAHYEQYF. The CDR3 nucleotides are TGTGCCAGCAGCTTAGGAAGGGCACACTACGAGCAGTACTTC. The chain has TRBV13 and TRBJ2-7; D is uncertain. From germline, CDR1 is PRHDT and CDR2 FYEKMQ (reference sequence). This CDR3 comprises 14 residues. The V gene lost 0 bases and the J gene lost 3 bases, with 9 bases spanning the gap.

This clonotype was recorded a few times. The CDR3 protein is CASRIGAGGTEAFF. CDR3 in DNA: TGTGCCAGCAGAATCGGAGCAGGGGGAACTGAAGCTTTCTTT. The V call is TRBV12-3 or TRBV12-4, the J call TRBJ1-1; 7 bases map to TRBD1. This CDR3 comprises 14 residues. Trimming at V came to 6 bases and at J to 5 bases, leaving 9 bases not matched to a gene.

The genes are TRBV27 and TRBJ2-5; 8 bases agree with TRBD1. This CDR3 has 15 residues. Germline V lookup: CDR1 MNHEY, CDR2 SMNVEV (reference sequence). V dropped 7 bases and J dropped 5; count of bases not matched to a gene: 12. The CDR3 region is CASKRQGYLRETQYF. CDR3 DNA: TGTGCCAGCAAACGACAGGGGTACCTTCGGGAGACCCAGTACTTC.

The gene calls are TRBV29-1 and TRBJ2-1, with D unclear. Germline V lookup: CDR1 SQVTM, CDR2 ANQGSEA. This CDR3 spans 13 amino acids. Trimming removed 1 base from V and 8 bases from J, with 12 bases in between. CDR3: CSVEGADADEQFF. The DNA for the CDR3 is TGCAGCGTTGAAGGGGCTGACGCCGATGAGCAGTTCTTC.

This clonotype is a singleton in its sample. The chain uses TRBV23-1 and TRBJ2-3; 7 positions agree with TRBD2. TRBV23-1 is classed as an ORF, of uncertain function. The CDR3 spans 16 residues. V was clipped by 4 bases and J by 4 bases; unmatched bases: 11. The CDR3 reads CASSPPRGESSDTQYF. The CDR3 region has the DNA TGCGCCAGCAGTCCCCCCCGGGGGGAAAGTTCAGATACGCAGTATTTT.

The chain carries TRBV19 and TRBJ1-2; D may be TRBD1 (5 bases). V lost 10 bases, J lost 2 bases, and 14 bases lay in between. The V gene's germline CDR1 is LNHDA and CDR2 SQIVND (reference sequence). CDR3 size: 13 residues. CDR3 bases: TGTGCCAATAGGCAGGGTACGAACTATGGCTACACCTTC. Its protein product is CANRQGTNYGYTF.

CDR3 DNA sequence: TGTGCCAGTAGTATGACACGTCTCTATGGCTACACCTTC. Translating gives CASSMTRLYGYTF. The V call is TRBV19, the J call TRBJ1-2; no firm D call. CDR3 length: 13 residues. Germline V CDR1 and CDR2: LNHDA, SQIVND (reference sequence). V dropped 3 bases and J dropped 4 bases, with 9 bases sitting between them.

This clonotype was counted ten times or more. The chain is built from TRBV11-2 and TRBJ1-5; 7 nucleotides line up with TRBD1. This CDR3 comprises 14 residues. Germline CDR1 SGHAT, CDR2 FQNNGV. The V and J ends lost 5 bases and 5 bases, in that order; junction bases with no gene match: 6. The chain's CDR3 is CASSKQGSYQPQHF. The CDR3 nucleotides are TGTGCCAGCAGCAAACAGGGGTCATATCAGCCCCAGCATTTT.

This clonotype was recorded a few times. The V and J genes are TRBV7-9 and TRBJ1-2; D remains unclear. Germline CDR1 and CDR2: SEHNR and FQNEAQ (reference sequence). This CDR3 has 14 amino acids. The V gene lost 4 bases and the J gene lost 7 bases, with 16 bases spanning the gap. The CDR3 is CASSSNTPRRGYTF. For the CDR3, the DNA is TGTGCCAGCAGCTCAAATACCCCCCGACGTGGCTACACCTTC.

The J gene is TRBJ2-1, the V gene TRBV11-2, with D tentatively TRBD2 (5 bases). V lost 4 bases and J 9 bases, leaving 13 bases between the germline ends. CDR1 and CDR2 (germline): SGHAT, FQNNGV. CDR3 size: 13 residues. CDR3 bases: TGTGCCAGCAGCTACTTCAGCGGACCTGAGCAGTTCTTC. Translating it yields CASSYFSGPEQFF.

The chain links TRBV20-1 to TRBJ1-5; 7 bases line up with TRBD1. The CDR3 extends over 14 amino acids. V was clipped by 2 bases and J by 3 bases; unmatched bases: 4. Germline V lookup: CDR1 DFQATT, CDR2 SNEGSKA (reference sequence). In nucleotides, the CDR3 is TGCAGTGCTAGACCGGACAGGTCCAATCAGCCCCAGCATTTT. Translation: CSARPDRSNQPQHF.

The chain is built from TRBV6-5 and TRBJ1-1; D not certain. CDR1 MNHEY and CDR2 SVGAGI come from the germline V gene. The CDR3 totals 16 residues. Between the trimmed V and J ends, which lost 3 bases and 0 bases, there was a span of 14 bases. CDR3: CASSYWVGALNTEAFF. The CDR3 bases are TGTGCCAGCAGTTATTGGGTCGGAGCCTTGAACACTGAAGCTTTCTTT.

The chain uses TRBV6-1 and TRBJ1-5, with a weak D call TRBD1 (5 bases). The CDR3 consists of 17 residues. With 1 base removed from V and 2 bases from J, the gap between germline ends came to 15 bases. Per the germline V gene, CDR1 is MNHNS and CDR2 is SASEGT. The CDR3, as DNA: TGTGCCAGCAGTGAAGGGGTAACAGGCCGACGCAATCAGCCCCAGCATTTT. Translated: CASSEGVTGRRNQPQHF.

V and J are TRBV10-2 and TRBJ2-3, with 7 bases identical to TRBD1. The V gene end was trimmed by 4 bases and the J gene end by 1 base; junction bases not matched to a gene: 5. Per the germline V gene, CDR1 is WSHSY and CDR2 is SAAADI. The CDR3 is made up of 15 amino acids. CDR3 nucleotides: TGCGCCAGCAGTGGGGACAGCCTACGCACAGATACGCAGTATTTT. This gives the protein CASSGDSLRTDTQYF.

The chain employs TRBV29-1 and TRBJ2-1; perhaps TRBD2 as D (5 bases). This CDR3 has 15 amino acids. V was cut by 3 bases and J by 0 bases, with 12 bases left in between. Germline loops: CDR1 SQVTM, CDR2 ANQGSEA. The CDR3 coding sequence is TGCAGCGTTGAGGACCACACTAGCTCCTACAATGAGCAGTTCTTC. Translation gives CSVEDHTSSYNEQFF.